The 12 T cell receptor beta chains listed next were all sequenced from one sample in a study of blood T cells in healthy people across ages. With a J-beta primer mix and a sample-barcoded 5' primer, a second PCR ran about 7 to 12 cycles. In TCRdb, the 5' RACE reads were re-called with MiXCR into one record per CDR3 protein. Among roughly 700,000 distinct CDR3 sequences listed, more than 40% were seen once. Material for sequencing was blood. Receptors were obtained from a woman aged 60 to 75 in good health.

This rearrangement joins TRBV30 to TRBJ1-2; 7 nucleotides line up with TRBD1. The germline V gene has CDR1 GTSNPN and CDR2 SVGIG (reference sequence). Trimming took 3 bases from V and 8 from J; bases not matched to a gene: 9. This CDR3 is 13 amino acids long. The CDR3, as DNA: TGTGCCTGGAGCGTATCGACAGGGAACGGCTACACCTTC. This gives the protein CAWSVSTGNGYTF.

This clonotype was found many times. The gene calls are TRBV5-6 and TRBJ2-4, with TRBD2 as a possible D gene (6 bases). The V end lost 0 bases, the J end lost 4 bases, and 11 bases lay between the germline ends. The germline V gene has CDR1 SGHDT and CDR2 YYEEEE. The CDR3 sequence is 15 residues long. The CDR3 loop reads CASSLGSGPKNIQYF. Here the CDR3 DNA reads TGTGCCAGCAGCTTGGGCAGCGGGCCAAAAAACATTCAGTACTTC. The whole variable domain, filled in from reference TRBV5-6 and TRBJ2-4, reads DAGVTQSPTHLIKTRGQQVTLRCSPKSGHDTVSWYQQALGQGPQFIFQYYEEEERQRGNFPDRFSGHQFPNYSSELNVNALLLGDSALYLCASSLGSGPKNIQYFGAGTRLSVL.

The V call is TRBV20-1, the J call TRBJ1-1; D gene uncertain. CDR1 DFQATT and CDR2 SNEGSKA come from the germline V gene (reference sequence). The CDR3 spans 13 residues. V was shortened by 0 bases and J by 5 bases, with 10 bases between the two germline ends. CDR3: CSARDLGGTEAFF. DNA of the CDR3: TGCAGTGCTAGAGATCTAGGCGGGACTGAAGCTTTCTTT.

CDR3 in DNA: TGCAGCGGCCGGACTAGCGGAGAGACCCAGTACTTC. Amino acids: CSGRTSGETQYF. The chain joins TRBV29-1 to TRBJ2-5; 10 bases align to TRBD2. Unmatched junction bases numbered 3, after V lost 7 bases and J lost 4 bases. This CDR3 region has 12 residues. Germline V gene data show CDR1 as SQVTM and CDR2 as ANQGSEA.

This clonotype was seen once. This sequence joins TRBV9 and TRBJ2-2, with 8 bases that match TRBD2. CDR1 SGDLS and CDR2 YYNGEE come from the germline V gene. The CDR3 consists of 17 residues. V shed 0 bases, J shed 6 bases, and the junction held 10 bases outside the gene matches. CDR3 sequence (DNA): TGTGCCAGCAGCGTAGTCGGCTCCGGACTAGCCCCCGGGGAGCTGTTTTTT. As protein: CASSVVGSGLAPGELFF.

This chain joins TRBV28 and TRBJ2-7, with TRBD1 matching 8 bases. V dropped 2 bases and J dropped 3; count of bases not matched to a gene: 6. This CDR3 is 15 amino acids long. Germline CDR1 MDHEN, CDR2 SYDVKM. The CDR3 spells CASSLVARGHYEQYF. As DNA, the CDR3 is TGTGCCAGCAGTTTAGTTGCCAGGGGGCACTACGAGCAGTACTTC.

The rearrangement joins TRBV29-1 to TRBJ1-3; D is perhaps TRBD1 (5 bases). The V and J ends lost 6 bases and 1 base respectively, with 10 bases between them. CDR1 SQVTM and CDR2 ANQGSEA come from the germline V gene. The CDR3 is made up of 13 amino acids. The CDR3 loop reads CSVKTESGNTIYF. The CDR3 nucleotides read TGCAGCGTGAAGACAGAGTCTGGAAACACCATATATTTT.

The chain carries TRBV20-1 and TRBJ2-7; D is possibly TRBD2 (6 bases). The CDR3 loop spans 13 amino acids. Germline assignment: CDR1 DFQATT and CDR2 SNEGSKA (reference sequence). V shed 6 bases and J shed 4 bases, with 16 bases lying between them. CDR3 DNA: TGCAGTGCCGCCGGGGGTAGGTTATACGAGCAGTACTTC. Amino acids: CSAAGGRLYEQYF.

This clonotype was detected once. This may come from a read error, since a much larger clone is one base off. The V call is TRBV10-3, the J call TRBJ1-6; TRBD1 might be the D (5 bases). This CDR3 is 13 amino acids long. In germline, CDR1 is ENHRY, CDR2 SYGVKD. CDR3 in DNA: TGTGCCATCAGTGACGGGGGGAGTTCACCCCCCCACTTT. It specifies CAISDGGSSPPHF.

CDR3 nucleotides: TGTGCCAGCAGCCGGGTTGGGGACAGGAGCCCTGCCGGGGAGCTGTTTTTT. The encoded protein is CASSRVGDRSPAGELFF. The chain employs TRBV3-1 and TRBJ2-2; 8 bases map to TRBD1. The CDR3 runs 17 residues. Trimming cost V 4 bases and J 6 bases; bases outside gene matches: 13. Germline lookup yields CDR1 LGHDT and CDR2 YNNKEL (reference sequence).

This clonotype occurred a few times. The chain links TRBV29-1 to TRBJ2-5; D possibly corresponds to TRBD2 (6 bases). The CDR3 length is 13 residues. Trimming pared 4 bases from V and 3 bases from J, leaving 12 bases between. Looked up from germline, CDR1 is SQVTM and CDR2 is ANQGSEA. The DNA of the CDR3 is TGCAGCGTTGGACTAGTTCTTAAAGAGACCCAGTACTTC. The encoded protein is CSVGLVLKETQYF.

V is TRBV20-1 and J is TRBJ2-7; D perhaps matches TRBD1 (6 bases). Germline V gene data show CDR1 as DFQATT and CDR2 as SNEGSKA (reference sequence). V was clipped by 6 bases and J by 4 bases, with 10 bases between them. The CDR3 runs to 11 residues. In DNA, the CDR3 is TGCAGTGCGTACAGGGAATACGAGCAGTACTTC. It specifies CSAYREYEQYF.